The clone carrying this T cell receptor (beta chain) was recorded once. This sample stems from a study of blood T cell repertoires in COVID-19. The table came from immunoSEQ multiplex PCR; TCRdb's copy has only in-frame clones and leaves some out. The sample gives fewer than 40,000 clones, roughly 85% of which show up once; 9.9% is in the top ten. CDR1 is MNHNS, CDR2 SASEGT, per germline. The V end was cut by 0 bases, the J end by 11 bases, with 19 bases between. CDR3 size: 15 residues. The chain combines TRBV6-1 with TRBJ1-1; D is unclear. This TCR came from a human donor in a cohort sampled during active COVID-19. The sample consisted of peripheral blood. This CDR3 is CASSEARDGRFGAFF. The CDR3 nucleotides are TGTGCCAGCAGTGAAGCCCGGGATGGGAGGTTTGGGGCTTTCTTT.